The sequence of this T cell receptor (beta chain) was determined in a study of blood T cell repertoires in COVID-19. Trimming at V came to 5 bases and at J to 2 bases, leaving 7 bases not matched to a gene. This CDR3 is 15 amino acids long. CDR1 and CDR2 (germline): MNHEY, SMNVEV (reference sequence). Profiling relied on immunoSEQ multiplex PCR, and the TCRdb table lists in-frame clones only, not all of them. Seen here are around 250,000 clones, about 88% observed once, and the top ten hold approximately 4%. This clonotype was obtained from a young man with acute COVID-19. The sample was PBMCs or T cells enriched from blood (not recorded which). The gene calls are TRBV27 and TRBJ2-3, with TRBD1 identical over 7 bases. The CDR3 DNA sequence: TGTGCCAGCAGTCGGCAGGGGGAGATCACAGATACGCAGTATTTT. This encodes CASSRQGEITDTQYF.